These 22 T cell receptor beta chains share one sample of origin, sequenced in a study of blood T cell repertoires in COVID-19. Only in-frame clones appear in the TCRdb table, and some are missing; sequencing was by immunoSEQ multiplex PCR. The sample has 150,000 to 200,000 clones, approximately 78% seen once. Sequencing input: peripheral blood. These receptors all stem from a human donor in a cohort sampled during active COVID-19.

The chain employs TRBV5-1 and TRBJ1-5; D not resolved. Trimming took 4 bases from V and 6 from J, leaving 14 bases between them. Germline-derived CDR1 and CDR2 are SGHRS and YFSETQ. The CDR3 is 14 amino acids. The CDR3 protein is CASSPDTAGQPQHF. The CDR3 DNA reads as TGCGCCAGCAGCCCCGACACGGCCGGTCAGCCCCAGCATTTT.

J is TRBJ1-2 and V is TRBV11-2; D ambiguous. V lost 1 base to trimming and J lost 4 bases, with 13 bases between them. Germline V gene sequence: CDR1 SGHAT, CDR2 FQNNGV. This CDR3 contains 15 residues. CDR3 amino acids: CASSLVSGSAYGYTF. In DNA, the CDR3 is TGTGCCAGCAGCTTAGTGTCTGGCAGCGCCTATGGCTACACCTTC.

This clone was counted between two and nine times. The chain uses TRBV14 and TRBJ2-2; no firm D call. Germline loops: CDR1 SGHDN, CDR2 FVKESK. The CDR3 consists of 14 residues. Trimming took 4 bases from V and 2 from J, leaving 8 bases between them. The CDR3, as DNA: TGTGCCAGCAGCCCTCGACAAAACACCGGGGAGCTGTTTTTT. Its translation: CASSPRQNTGELFF.

V usage is TRBV19 and J usage is TRBJ2-1, with 11 bases fitting TRBD2. The CDR3 contains 14 residues. The V segment lost 4 bases and the J segment 4 bases; nucleotides outside the gene matches: 0. Germline CDR1 is LNHDA and CDR2 is SQIVND (reference sequence). The CDR3 sequence is CASSRTSGYNEQFF. CDR3 nucleotide sequence: TGTGCCAGTAGTAGGACTAGCGGGTACAATGAGCAGTTCTTC. Variable domain in full (rest from reference TRBV19 and TRBJ2-1): DGGITQSPKYLFRKEGQNVTLSCEQNLNHDAMYWYRQDPGQGLRLIYYSQIVNDFQKGDIAEGYSVSREKKESFPLTVTSAQKNPTAFYLCASSRTSGYNEQFFGPGTRLTVL.

Only a few counts were recorded for this clone. The chain carries TRBV28 and TRBJ2-3; 11 nucleotides match TRBD1. The germline V gene encodes CDR1 MDHEN and CDR2 SYDVKM. The V gene end was trimmed by 4 bases and the J gene end by 4 bases; junction bases not matched to a gene: 10. This CDR3 has 17 residues. The CDR3 nucleotides are TGTGCCAGCAGTTCTGGCTGGACAGGGGGCTACGCAGATACGCAGTATTTT. This translates into CASSSGWTGGYADTQYF.

This clone was seen a few times. The chain couples TRBV4-1 to TRBJ2-1, with 7 bases that match TRBD1. The CDR3 covers 15 residues. Germline V lookup: CDR1 MGHRA, CDR2 YSYEKL. J gave up 8 bases and V 1 base, and 8 bases lay outside the gene matches. The CDR3 loop reads CASSQVDGTAYEQFF. CDR3 in DNA: TGCGCCAGCAGCCAAGTAGACGGGACAGCCTATGAGCAGTTCTTC.

The rearrangement joins TRBV7-9 to TRBJ2-7; 8 positions match TRBD2. Germline V gives CDR1 SEHNR, CDR2 FQNEAQ (reference sequence). The CDR3 sequence is 14 residues long. V lost 3 bases, J lost 5 bases, and 6 bases stayed unmatched. CDR3 in DNA: TGTGCCAGCAGCTTCGGGAGGGGGATCCACGAGCAGTACTTC. Amino acid sequence: CASSFGRGIHEQYF.

The V call is TRBV19, the J call TRBJ1-1, with D unresolved. The V gene lost 3 bases and the J gene lost 11 bases, with 22 bases spanning the gap. From germline, CDR1 is LNHDA and CDR2 SQIVND (reference sequence). The CDR3 has 15 amino acids. This CDR3 is CASSIGQVLLLSAFF. CDR3 in DNA: TGTGCCAGTAGTATTGGGCAGGTTCTTCTCTTATCTGCTTTCTTT.

The chain carries TRBV11-2 and TRBJ1-2; the D is unclear. Trimming cost V 1 base and J 2 bases, with 5 bases left between them. The CDR3 runs 13 residues. The germline V gene encodes CDR1 SGHAT and CDR2 FQNNGV. Written as DNA, the CDR3 is TGTGCCAGCAGCTTAGGGCAGAACTATGGCTACACCTTC. It is translated as CASSLGQNYGYTF.

The chain couples TRBV15 to TRBJ1-1; the match to TRBD1 covers 9 bases. Unmatched junction bases numbered 1, after V lost 2 bases and J lost 3 bases. The CDR3 runs 14 residues. Germline CDR1 and CDR2: LNHNV and YYDKDF (reference sequence). The CDR3 DNA is TGTGCCACCAGCAGAAGACAGGGGGACACTGAAGCTTTCTTT. Encoded protein: CATSRRQGDTEAFF.

The genes are TRBV11-2 and TRBJ1-1; no clear D. The CDR3 has 16 residues. CDR1 is SGHAT and CDR2 is FQNNGV in the germline V gene. Trimming removed 5 bases at V and 4 bases at J, with 20 bases between. DNA of the CDR3: TGTGCCAGCAGCCACCCGGGCCGGGGAGAGAGCACTGAAGCTTTCTTT. This codes for CASSHPGRGESTEAFF. The whole variable domain, filled in from reference TRBV11-2 and TRBJ1-1, reads EAGVAQSPRYKIIEKRQSVAFWCNPISGHATLYWYQQILGQGPKLLIQFQNNGVVDDSQLPKDRFSAERLKGVDSTLKIQPAKLEDSAVYLCASSHPGRGESTEAFFGQGTRLTVV.

The chain joins TRBV5-6 to TRBJ1-2, with TRBD1 matching 8 bases. Germline values: CDR1 SGHDT, CDR2 YYEEEE. This CDR3 spans 14 amino acids. V shed 4 bases and J 7 bases; nucleotides not matched to a gene: 9. In DNA form, the CDR3 reads TGTGCCAGCAGCGCGAGACAGGGGTTGAGTGGCTACACCTTC. Amino acids: CASSARQGLSGYTF.

The rearrangement joins TRBV7-8 to TRBJ2-3; D might be TRBD1 (5 bases). The CDR3 sequence is 13 residues long. Looked up from germline, CDR1 is SGHVS and CDR2 is FQNEAQ. Trimming shortened V by 8 bases and J by 0 bases, and 9 bases separated the two germline ends. In nucleotides, the CDR3 is TGTGCCAGCGGTAAGGGGAGCACAGATACGCAGTATTTT. As protein: CASGKGSTDTQYF.

V usage is TRBV4-3 and J usage is TRBJ1-3; no clear D gene. The germline V and J ends were trimmed by 5 bases and 6 bases, with 17 bases remaining between them. Germline V gene data show CDR1 as LGHNA and CDR2 as YSLEER. The CDR3 covers 15 residues. CDR3 bases: TGCGCCAGCAGCGCCCTCGCGGGTTCGGTAAACACCATATATTTT. This gives the protein CASSALAGSVNTIYF.

The V and J genes are TRBV6-6 and TRBJ2-5, with D maybe TRBD1 (6 bases). V was shortened by 2 bases and J by 9 bases, with 19 bases between the two germline ends. CDR3 length: 15 residues. Germline-derived CDR1 and CDR2 are MNHNY and SVGAGI (reference sequence). The CDR3 sequence is CASSYTTGSGVAQYF. The DNA of the CDR3 is TGTGCCAGCAGTTACACCACAGGGTCCGGCGTGGCCCAGTACTTC.

The chain joins TRBV10-2 to TRBJ2-2; TRBD1 is a possible D gene (5 bases). The germline gives CDR1 WSHSY, CDR2 SAAADI. Trimming removed 6 bases from V and 5 bases from J, with 13 bases in between. This CDR3 spans 14 amino acids. The CDR3 DNA sequence: TGCGCCAGCAGCGACAACTCAGGGACCGGGGAGCTGTTTTTT. This encodes CASSDNSGTGELFF.

The chain uses TRBV13 and TRBJ2-6, with D possibly being TRBD1 (6 bases). Trimming stripped 5 bases from V and 1 base from J, with 9 bases between. The germline gives CDR1 PRHDT, CDR2 FYEKMQ (reference sequence). The CDR3 has 15 amino acids. CDR3 sequence (DNA): TGTGCCAGCAGCCCGAGGGGGTCTGGGGCCAACGTCCTGACTTTC. It translates to CASSPRGSGANVLTF. The entire variable domain, with the rest obtained from reference TRBV13 and TRBJ2-6, is as follows: AAGVIQSPRHLIKEKRETATLKCYPIPRHDTVYWYQQGPGQDPQFLISFYEKMQSDKGSIPDRFSAQQFSDYHSELNMSSLELGDSALYFCASSPRGSGANVLTFGAGSRLTVL.

The V call is TRBV7-9, the J call TRBJ2-1; 11 bases match TRBD1. With V trimmed by 11 bases and J by 4 bases, 7 bases remained unmatched. Germline V gives CDR1 SEHNR, CDR2 FQNEAQ (reference sequence). The CDR3 totals 14 residues. The CDR3 sequence: CAFPGQGAYNEQFF. The CDR3, as DNA: TGTGCCTTCCCCGGACAGGGGGCTTACAATGAGCAGTTCTTC.

CDR3 sequence reads: CASSLESLTEAFF. The DNA for the CDR3 is TGTGCCAGCAGCTTAGAAAGCCTTACTGAAGCTTTCTTT. The chain uses TRBV11-2 and TRBJ1-1; D uncertain. Trimming took off 0 bases at V and 5 bases at J, with 7 bases between the two ends. This CDR3 comprises 13 residues. Germline V gene data show CDR1 as SGHAT and CDR2 as FQNNGV.

The rearrangement joins TRBV7-9 to TRBJ1-5; D remains ambiguous. The germline gives CDR1 SEHNR, CDR2 FQNEAQ (reference sequence). This CDR3 region has 14 residues. Trimming stripped 2 bases from V and 0 bases from J, with 5 bases between. The CDR3 nucleotides read TGTGCCAGCAGCTTACAGGATAGCAATCAGCCCCAGCATTTT. As protein: CASSLQDSNQPQHF.

The chain combines TRBV7-9 with TRBJ1-4, with TRBD1 matching 11 bases. The CDR3 consists of 15 residues. Per germline, CDR1 SEHNR and CDR2 FQNEAQ (reference sequence). V lost 5 bases, J lost 8 bases, and 7 bases stayed unmatched. The CDR3 bases are TGTGCCAGCAGCGCCCGGACAGGGGGCAGGGAAAAACTGTTTTTT. Translation gives CASSARTGGREKLFF.

Comments on this clone: The junction shows a germline mismatch at one end, possibly a read error. The chain combines TRBV19 with TRBJ1-5; D gene ambiguous. This CDR3 comprises 10 residues. Germline V gene data show CDR1 as LNHDA and CDR2 as SQIVND (reference sequence). The CDR3 sequence: CVPPEGPQHF. The CDR3 nucleotides read TGCGTGCCCCCCGAGGGGCCCCAGCATTTT.